This passage covers 5 T cell receptor beta chains from one sample sequenced in a study of blood T cell repertoires in COVID-19. Produced via immunoSEQ multiplex PCR; TCRdb's table is partial and in-frame only. The sample yields about 220,000 clones, about 88% seen once. Source material: peripheral blood. The receptors shown here come from a man aged 40-49 years with active or convalescent COVID-19.

This chain links TRBV2 with TRBJ2-1; D is uncertain. The CDR3 spans 13 residues. The germline V and J ends were trimmed by 8 bases and 0 bases, with 8 bases remaining between them. Germline CDR1 is SNHLY and CDR2 is FYNNEI. The CDR3 coding sequence is TGTGCCAGCGCGCGTAGCTCCTACAATGAGCAGTTCTTC. Residues: CASARSSYNEQFF. Looking up the rest from reference TRBV2 and TRBJ2-1 gives the full variable domain: EPEVTQTPSHQVTQMGQEVILRCVPISNHLYFYWYRQILGQKVEFLVSFYNNEISEKSEIFDDQFSVERPDGSNFTLKIRSTKLEDSAMYFCASARSSYNEQFFGPGTRLTVL.

The chain is built from TRBV12-3 or TRBV12-4 and TRBJ1-2; maybe TRBD1 (5 bases). V dropped 7 bases and J dropped 4 bases, with 10 bases sitting between them. This CDR3 has 12 residues. DNA for the CDR3: TGTGCCAGCACCGGGGGTGGCTATGGCTACACCTTC. Translated: CASTGGGYGYTF.

Here the CDR3 reads CASQRDLAGDNEQFF. CDR3 DNA: TGTGCCAGTCAACGTGATCTAGCGGGGGACAATGAGCAGTTCTTC. The genes are TRBV2 and TRBJ2-1; 10 nucleotides agree with TRBD2. CDR3 length: 15 residues. CDR1 is SNHLY and CDR2 is FYNNEI in the germline V gene. The V and J ends lost 9 bases and 5 bases, in that order; junction bases with no gene match: 10.

This chain uses TRBV13 with TRBJ1-5; TRBD1 agrees at 8 bases. The CDR3 spans 15 residues. The V gene end was trimmed by 0 bases and the J gene end by 7 bases; junction bases not matched to a gene: 5. Germline V lookup: CDR1 PRHDT, CDR2 FYEKMQ (reference sequence). The CDR3 here is CASSLGQGAGQPQHF. In DNA, the CDR3 is TGTGCCAGCAGCTTAGGTCAGGGGGCGGGACAGCCCCAGCATTTT.

This sequence joins TRBV11-2 and TRBJ1-2; the D is unclear. Trimming removed 1 base from V and 4 bases from J, with 4 bases in between. Germline V gene lookup returns CDR1 SGHAT and CDR2 FQNNGV. The CDR3 is made up of 12 amino acids. CDR3 region: CASSLGAYGYTF. CDR3 nucleotide sequence: TGTGCCAGCAGCTTAGGGGCCTATGGCTACACCTTC.